The next 32 T cell receptor beta chains were all read from a single sample in a study of TIL therapy for anti-PD-1-resistant metastatic lung cancer (dated by TCRdb to the early 2020s). In the paper's terms, the time point label means: pre-treatment sample, taken before nivolumab and TIL therapy. Using bias-controlled multiplex PCR with the immunoSEQ v3 hsTCRB kit, the TCR beta CDR3 regions were amplified from genomic DNA. TCRdb obtained this table from immuneACCESS and retained in-frame rearrangements with V and J assigned. These tables miss some clones; where compared with another copy, unresolved V genes account for less than half of the shortfall, and the remainder is unexplained. Here the sample has about 50,000 clones; 80% to 90% occur a single time. The ten largest clones take up around 5% of the sample. Sequencing was performed on blood, taken at baseline. Receptors originate from a person between 25 and 80 years old with non-small cell lung cancer.

The rearrangement uses TRBV9 and TRBJ2-6; no firm D call. CDR3 length: 16 residues. CDR1 is SGDLS, CDR2 YYNGEE, per germline. V lost 4 bases and J 1 base, leaving 12 bases between the germline ends. CDR3 DNA: TGTGCCAGCAGCCCGGACCGACGGTCTGGGGCCAACGTCCTGACTTTC. Translating it yields CASSPDRRSGANVLTF.

CDR3 region: CASSLAGTSGPPPTDTQYF. CDR3 DNA sequence: TGCGCCAGCAGCTTGGCAGGGACTAGCGGGCCTCCCCCCACAGATACGCAGTATTTT. This chain uses TRBV5-1 with TRBJ2-3, with 12 bases aligning to TRBD2. Germline loops: CDR1 SGHRS, CDR2 YFSETQ. With V trimmed by 0 bases and J by 2 bases, 10 bases remained unmatched. The CDR3 covers 19 residues.

V gene TRBV25-1 combines with J gene TRBJ2-2; D may be TRBD1 or TRBD2 (6 bases each). This CDR3 is built from 15 residues. V dropped 3 bases and J dropped 3 bases, with 11 bases sitting between them. The germline gives CDR1 MGHDK, CDR2 SYGVNS. CDR3 DNA sequence: TGTGCCAGCAGTGAGGGGGGCCGGGACACCGGGGAGCTGTTTTTT. Protein: CASSEGGRDTGELFF.

For the CDR3, the DNA is TGTGCCAGCAGTTACACCCGAGGTGCTGAAAAACTGTTTTTT. Translating gives CASSYTRGAEKLFF. The gene calls are TRBV6-5 and TRBJ1-4; D remains unclear. The CDR3 sequence is 14 residues long. Germline V gene sequence: CDR1 MNHEY, CDR2 SVGAGI. Trimming pared 2 bases from V and 7 bases from J, leaving 11 bases between.

V gene TRBV2 combines with J gene TRBJ2-7; 7 bases map to TRBD1. CDR3 length equals 12 residues. Trimming cost V 8 bases and J 3 bases; bases outside gene matches: 4. Germline V CDR1 and CDR2: SNHLY, FYNNEI. CDR3 in amino acids: CASEQGNYEQYF. The CDR3 DNA is TGTGCCAGCGAACAGGGGAACTACGAGCAGTACTTC. Using reference TRBV2 and TRBJ2-7 for the parts outside the CDR3, the full variable domain is EPEVTQTPSHQVTQMGQEVILRCVPISNHLYFYWYRQILGQKVEFLVSFYNNEISEKSEIFDDQFSVERPDGSNFTLKIRSTKLEDSAMYFCASEQGNYEQYFGPGTRLTVT.

This clone was observed a single time. This sequence joins TRBV6-2 or TRBV6-3 and TRBJ2-1, with 8 positions matching TRBD2. The V and J ends lost 3 bases and 7 bases, in that order; junction bases with no gene match: 8. Germline V lookup: CDR1 MNHEY, CDR2 SVGEGT. The CDR3 is 15 residues long. The CDR3 DNA reads TGTGCCAGCAGTTATGGGACTAGATTTTTGAATGAGCAGTTCTTC. Translating gives CASSYGTRFLNEQFF.

This clone was seen just once. The V and J genes are TRBV29-1 and TRBJ1-1, with D tentatively TRBD1 (5 bases). The germline V gene encodes CDR1 SQVTM and CDR2 ANQGSEA. CDR3 length: 11 residues. The V and J ends lost 6 bases and 8 bases respectively, with 13 bases between them. The CDR3 coding sequence is TGCAGCGTCTCCGGGGACGTCGAAGCTTTCTTT. Its protein product is CSVSGDVEAFF. Variable domain in full (rest from reference TRBV29-1 and TRBJ1-1): SAVISQKPSRDICQRGTSLTIQCQVDSQVTMMFWYRQQPGQSLTLIATANQGSEATYESGFVIDKFPISRPNLTFSTLTVSNMSPEDSSIYLCSVSGDVEAFFGQGTRLTVV.

The chain has TRBV7-2 and TRBJ2-1; 10 positions match TRBD1. The CDR3 runs to 13 residues. With V trimmed by 4 bases and J by 15 bases, 9 bases remained unmatched. Per the germline V gene, CDR1 is SGHTA and CDR2 is FQGNSA. The CDR3 coding sequence is TGTGCCAGCAGCTACATCCGGGACAGGGGTCTGTTCTTC. It is translated as CASSYIRDRGLFF. The variable domain in full, completed from reference TRBV7-2 and TRBJ2-1, reads GAGVSQSPSNKVTEKGKDVELRCDPISGHTALYWYRQSLGQGLEFLIYFQGNSAPDKSGLPSDRFSAERTGGSVSTLTIQRTQQEDSAVYLCASSYIRDRGLFFGPGTRLTVL.

The chain couples TRBV6-2 or TRBV6-3 to TRBJ2-1; TRBD1 matches 7 bases. V gave up 5 bases and J gave up 5 bases; unmatched junction bases: 15. The CDR3 sequence is 17 residues long. Germline V lookup: CDR1 MNHEY, CDR2 SVGEGT. The CDR3 region is CASSGPVFAGGHNEQFF. The CDR3 DNA reads as TGTGCCAGCAGTGGCCCGGTATTTGCAGGGGGACACAATGAGCAGTTCTTC.

This rearrangement joins TRBV6-2 or TRBV6-3 to TRBJ1-1; D unresolved. Germline lookup yields CDR1 MNHEY and CDR2 SVGEGT. The germline V and J ends were trimmed by 2 bases and 4 bases, with 8 bases remaining between them. The CDR3 is made up of 13 amino acids. CDR3 region: CASSYDRFTEAFF. CDR3 sequence (DNA): TGTGCCAGCAGTTACGACCGTTTCACTGAAGCTTTCTTT.

The gene calls are TRBV6-2 or TRBV6-3 and TRBJ1-6; maybe TRBD1 (6 bases). This CDR3 comprises 14 residues. Germline V gives CDR1 MNHEY, CDR2 SVGEGT. The V end lost 2 bases, the J end lost 10 bases, and 12 bases lay between the germline ends. The CDR3 DNA sequence: TGTGCCAGCAGTTACGGGGGGGCCGCCTCACCCCTCCACTTT. Translated, it gives CASSYGGAASPLHF.

The rearrangement links TRBV19 to TRBJ2-7; 9 nucleotides agree with TRBD1. CDR1 is LNHDA, CDR2 SQIVND, per germline (reference sequence). The V and J ends lost 4 bases and 2 bases, in that order; junction bases with no gene match: 6. The CDR3 runs to 15 residues. CDR3 nucleotide sequence: TGTGCCAGTAGTAGCGAGACAGGGGGGACCTACGAGCAGTACTTC. Protein: CASSSETGGTYEQYF.

This clone was picked up one time. The rearrangement joins TRBV19 to TRBJ2-4; D gene ambiguous. There are 18 residues in the CDR3. In germline, CDR1 is LNHDA, CDR2 SQIVND (reference sequence). Trimming removed 3 bases at V and 0 bases at J, with 18 bases between. The CDR3 DNA sequence: TGTGCCAGTAGTATCGGTTGGAAGGAAAGAGAAGCCAAAAACATTCAGTACTTC. Its protein is CASSIGWKEREAKNIQYF.

V usage is TRBV7-9 and J usage is TRBJ2-3, with 9 nucleotides matching TRBD1. The germline gives CDR1 SEHNR, CDR2 FQNEAQ (reference sequence). This CDR3 spans 15 amino acids. The ends lost 5 bases at V and 5 bases at J; junction bases unmatched: 8. DNA of the CDR3: TGTGCCAGCAGCCCCCGAGGGACAGGGAAAGATACGCAGTATTTT. It encodes CASSPRGTGKDTQYF.

The V call is TRBV28, the J call TRBJ2-1; 9 bases match TRBD1. CDR3 length: 14 residues. J gave up 6 bases and V 3 bases, and 3 bases lay outside the gene matches. The germline V gene has CDR1 MDHEN and CDR2 SYDVKM. The chain's CDR3 is CASSFLGQGNEQFF. Written as DNA, the CDR3 is TGTGCCAGCAGTTTCCTGGGACAGGGCAATGAGCAGTTCTTC.

The chain carries TRBV4-3 and TRBJ2-7, with TRBD1 matching 8 bases. Germline assignment: CDR1 LGHNA and CDR2 YSLEER. The CDR3 totals 16 residues. The J segment lost 2 bases and the V segment lost 0 bases, leaving 6 bases of the junction unmatched. CDR3 amino acids: CASSQDLSDRAYEQYF. CDR3 nucleotide sequence: TGCGCCAGCAGCCAAGATCTATCGGACAGGGCCTACGAGCAGTACTTC.

The chain links TRBV2 to TRBJ1-6; D is unclear. V shed 6 bases and J shed 2 bases, with 11 bases lying between them. Germline CDR1 and CDR2: SNHLY and FYNNEI. The CDR3 covers 15 residues. The CDR3 DNA is TGTGCCAGCAGAGAAACGGCAGCCTATAATTCACCCCTCCACTTT. Translating gives CASRETAAYNSPLHF.

The sample holds a few counts of this clone. The V and J genes are TRBV19 and TRBJ1-5; no reliable D call. CDR3 length: 12 residues. Per germline, CDR1 LNHDA and CDR2 SQIVND (reference sequence). V gave up 4 bases and J gave up 9 bases, with 10 bases separating them. CDR3 sequence (DNA): TGTGCCAGTAGTACAAGTCCCTGGCCCCAGCATTTT. Translation gives CASSTSPWPQHF. Together with reference TRBV19 and TRBJ1-5, the CDR3 gives the full variable domain: DGGITQSPKYLFRKEGQNVTLSCEQNLNHDAMYWYRQDPGQGLRLIYYSQIVNDFQKGDIAEGYSVSREKKESFPLTVTSAQKNPTAFYLCASSTSPWPQHFGDGTRLSIL.

The chain joins TRBV10-3 to TRBJ2-7; 7 positions match TRBD1. Germline assignment: CDR1 ENHRY and CDR2 SYGVKD. The CDR3 extends over 12 amino acids. V trimming: 10 bases; J trimming: 5 bases; junction bases outside the gene matches: 8. The CDR3 spells CATSDRFHEQYF. CDR3 nucleotides: TGTGCCACTTCGGACAGGTTCCACGAGCAGTACTTC.

The V and J genes are TRBV9 and TRBJ1-1; 9 nucleotides line up with TRBD1. The CDR3 spans 14 residues. Per germline, CDR1 SGDLS and CDR2 YYNGEE. V gave up 4 bases and J gave up 7 bases; unmatched junction bases: 8. The CDR3 sequence is CASSLGQGTGEAFF. As DNA, the CDR3 is TGTGCCAGCAGCCTCGGACAGGGGACAGGTGAAGCTTTCTTT.

V and J are TRBV3-1 (or the pseudogene TRBV3-2) and TRBJ1-4, with 8 positions matching TRBD1. The germline V gene encodes CDR1 LGHDT and CDR2 YNNKEL (reference sequence). This CDR3 spans 16 amino acids. Losses at the gene ends were 3 bases for V and 6 bases for J; bases not matched to a gene: 9. Here the CDR3 reads CASSHHSTGVDEKLFF. In DNA, the CDR3 is TGTGCCAGCAGCCATCACTCGACAGGGGTGGATGAAAAACTGTTTTTT.

J is TRBJ2-5 and V is TRBV5-1, with a possible D match to TRBD2 (5 bases). The V end was cut by 6 bases, the J end by 5 bases, with 14 bases between. This CDR3 is built from 13 residues. Germline V CDR1 and CDR2: SGHRS, YFSETQ. The CDR3 loop reads CASTPRREETQYF. CDR3 DNA: TGCGCCAGCACCCCCCGTAGGGAGGAGACCCAGTACTTC. Variable domain in full (rest from reference TRBV5-1 and TRBJ2-5): KAGVTQTPRYLIKTRGQQVTLSCSPISGHRSVSWYQQTPGQGLQFLFEYFSETQRNKGNFPGRFSGRQFSNSRSEMNVSTLELGDSALYLCASTPRREETQYFGPGTRLLVL.

V gene TRBV7-2 combines with J gene TRBJ1-6, with D possibly TRBD1 on 6 matching bases. This CDR3 is 13 amino acids long. V was trimmed by 5 bases and J by 11 bases, leaving 13 bases between them. Germline V lookup: CDR1 SGHTA, CDR2 FQGNSA. In nucleotides, the CDR3 is TGTGCCAGCAGCGCGCGGGACACGCCACCCCTCCACTTT. Its protein product is CASSARDTPPLHF.

This clone has a handful of counts. The chain employs TRBV7-9 and TRBJ2-7, with D perhaps TRBD1 (5 bases). The V end was cut by 4 bases, the J end by 5 bases, with 15 bases between. The CDR3 totals 14 residues. CDR1 and CDR2 from the germline V gene are SEHNR and FQNEAQ (reference sequence). The CDR3 coding sequence is TGTGCCAGCAGCTACACTCAGGGTCCCCACGAGCAGTACTTC. Protein: CASSYTQGPHEQYF.

The chain is built from TRBV18 and TRBJ1-4; 7 bases line up with TRBD1. Trimming removed 2 bases from V and 5 bases from J; junction bases left unmatched: 11. The CDR3 contains 17 residues. Germline V lookup: CDR1 KGHSH, CDR2 LQKENI. CDR3 sequence reads: CASSPSNPGQLNEKLFF. The CDR3 bases are TGTGCCAGCTCACCATCAAATCCGGGACAGTTAAATGAAAAACTGTTTTTT.

The rearrangement links TRBV2 to TRBJ1-2; weak D call: TRBD1 (5 bases). This CDR3 spans 14 amino acids. Looked up from germline, CDR1 is SNHLY and CDR2 is FYNNEI. Between the trimmed V and J ends, which lost 4 bases and 5 bases, there was a span of 14 bases. CDR3 DNA: TGTGCCAGCAGTGGTACCTCGACAGAGTATGGCTACACCTTC. This encodes CASSGTSTEYGYTF.

This clone was counted a single time. The V and J genes are TRBV29-1 and TRBJ2-7, with TRBD2 identical over 7 bases. Trimming removed 3 bases from V and 4 bases from J; junction bases left unmatched: 3. The CDR3 length is 12 residues. Germline lookup yields CDR1 SQVTM and CDR2 ANQGSEA. The CDR3 DNA sequence: TGCAGCGTTGACGGCGGGGGTTACGAGCAGTACTTC. Encoded protein: CSVDGGGYEQYF.

The V gene is TRBV28, the J gene TRBJ2-7; D possibly matches TRBD1 or TRBD2 (5 bases each). Germline V gene sequence: CDR1 MDHEN, CDR2 SYDVKM. Trimming shortened V by 7 bases and J by 0 bases, and 13 bases separated the two germline ends. CDR3 length: 14 amino acids. The CDR3 reads CASNPGPISYEQYF. In nucleotides, the CDR3 is TGTGCCAGCAACCCGGGACCGATCTCCTACGAGCAGTACTTC.

This clone was detected once. J is TRBJ2-7 and V is TRBV7-8, with TRBD1 matching 7 bases. CDR1 is SGHVS, CDR2 FQNEAQ, per germline. This CDR3 is built from 14 residues. The V segment lost 5 bases and the J segment 0 bases; nucleotides outside the gene matches: 4. In DNA form, the CDR3 reads TGTGCCAGCAGCAACCGGGACAGCTCCTACGAGCAGTACTTC. Translated: CASSNRDSSYEQYF. Drawing the rest from reference TRBV7-8 and TRBJ2-7, the complete variable domain is GAGVSQSPRYKVAKRGQDVALRCDPISGHVSLFWYQQALGQGPEFLTYFQNEAQLDKSGLPSDRFFAERPEGSVSTLKIQRTQQEDSAVYLCASSNRDSSYEQYFGPGTRLTVT.

This chain joins TRBV30 and TRBJ2-5, with a tentative D call TRBD2 (6 bases). The CDR3 is made up of 12 amino acids. V dropped 3 bases and J dropped 5 bases, with 10 bases sitting between them. Germline assignment: CDR1 GTSNPN and CDR2 SVGIG (reference sequence). CDR3 sequence: CAWRGGLETQYF. The CDR3 DNA reads as TGTGCCTGGAGGGGGGGTTTGGAGACCCAGTACTTC.

The J gene is TRBJ2-7, the V gene TRBV4-1, with TRBD1 as a possible D gene (5 bases). The CDR3 loop spans 15 amino acids. The germline CDR1 and CDR2 sequences are MGHRA and YSYEKL. V dropped 1 base and J dropped 6 bases, with 16 bases sitting between them. The CDR3 spells CASSQGERGTGEQYF. Here the CDR3 DNA reads TGCGCCAGCAGCCAAGGGGAAAGGGGAACGGGCGAGCAGTACTTC.

This clone appeared a single time. The gene calls are TRBV28 and TRBJ2-3; TRBD1 matches at 8 bases. Losses at the gene ends were 4 bases for V and 3 bases for J; bases not matched to a gene: 6. Germline V gives CDR1 MDHEN, CDR2 SYDVKM. The CDR3 extends over 15 amino acids. DNA for the CDR3: TGTGCCAGCAGTTCGGGACAGGACGGGACAGATACGCAGTATTTT. Its translation: CASSSGQDGTDTQYF.